The clone carrying this T cell receptor (beta chain) was detected only a few times. Its antigen is as yet unknown. Quantitative molecular-barcoded 5'-RACE generated the TCR beta libraries. TCRdb re-derived calls from the 5' RACE reads in MiXCR, one entry per CDR3 protein. The table shows 700,000 or so distinct CDR3 sequences, with 15% to 20% occurring only once. The source of the sample is a study of CD8 T cells in ankylosing spondylitis. Notes on the study in general: Existing reports had already noted some motif variants in reactive arthritis synovial fluid and blood. Disease-linked clones were reportedly significantly enriched in matched ankylosing spondylitis synovial fluid. About 8 highly homologous variants made up a TCR beta motif that seemed to typify ankylosing spondylitis blood.

The receptor was isolated from a male donor with ankylosing spondylitis. Sequences were obtained from blood, either unsorted or a sorted T cell fraction (not recorded which).

DNA for the CDR3: TGCGCCAGCAGCGATGGGACGGGCGGGCAGCCCCAGCATTTT. Its translation is CASSDGTGGQPQHF. V is TRBV5-1 and J is TRBJ1-5; the D gene is possibly TRBD1 (5 bases). The CDR3 contains 14 residues. With 4 bases removed from V and 7 bases from J, the gap between germline ends came to 15 bases. Germline V gene lookup returns CDR1 SGHRS and CDR2 YFSETQ.